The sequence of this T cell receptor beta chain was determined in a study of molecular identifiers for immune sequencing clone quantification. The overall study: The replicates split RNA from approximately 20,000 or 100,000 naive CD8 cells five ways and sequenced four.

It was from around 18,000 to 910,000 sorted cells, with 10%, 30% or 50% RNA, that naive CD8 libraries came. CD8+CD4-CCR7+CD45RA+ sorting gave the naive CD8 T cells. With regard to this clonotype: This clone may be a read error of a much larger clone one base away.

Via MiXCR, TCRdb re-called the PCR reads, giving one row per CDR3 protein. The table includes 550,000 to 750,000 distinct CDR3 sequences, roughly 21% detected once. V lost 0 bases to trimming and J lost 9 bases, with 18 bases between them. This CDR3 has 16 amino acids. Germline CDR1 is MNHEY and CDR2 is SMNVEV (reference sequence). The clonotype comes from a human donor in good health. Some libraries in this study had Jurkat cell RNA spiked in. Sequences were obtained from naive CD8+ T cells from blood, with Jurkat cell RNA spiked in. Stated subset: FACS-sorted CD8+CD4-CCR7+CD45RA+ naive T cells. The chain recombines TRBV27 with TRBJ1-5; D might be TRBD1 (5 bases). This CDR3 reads CASSLSGQLSDRPQHF. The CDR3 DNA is TGTGCCAGCAGTTTATCGGGGCAGCTCTCGGATCGGCCCCAGCATTTT.